This entry concerns a single T cell receptor (beta chain). The data were obtained in a study of cytomegalovirus exposure and HLA in healthy donors. For the study at large: The Caucasian-associated ancestry cluster contained 81% of the approximately 400 genotyped donors.

The PCR had 60 Vbeta and 13 Jbeta primers. Only in-frame clones appear in the TCRdb table, and some are missing; sequencing was by immunoSEQ multiplex PCR. The table records 90,000 to 150,000 clones, over 65% of them present only once. CDR3 length equals 15 residues. The germline CDR1 and CDR2 sequences are MDHEN and SYDVKM. V lost 5 bases and J lost 6; bases outside the gene matches: 12. The receptor's source is a woman aged 25 to 39 in good health and CMV-seropositive. The chain carries TRBV28 and TRBJ1-1; 7 nucleotides match TRBD1. The material sequenced was PBMCs. This chain's CDR3 is CASSQNRGRLAEAFF. The CDR3 DNA sequence: TGTGCCAGCAGTCAAAACAGGGGCAGGTTAGCTGAAGCTTTCTTT.